This T cell receptor beta chain derives from a study of blood T cell repertoires in COVID-19. About the study: The samples span acute and convalescent COVID-19 from the United States, Italy and Spain. PBMCs, B-cell-depleted T cells, or T cells provided the cDNA or gDNA that made up the material.

V lost 5 bases and J lost 4, with 8 bases in between. The germline V gene encodes CDR1 SGHTA and CDR2 FQGTGA. This CDR3 is built from 13 residues. This clone was recorded only once. Original methodology: Estimation of nucleated cell counts relied on the amplification of reference gene primers. Profiled with immunoSEQ multiplex PCR; TCRdb holds only in-frame clones, not every one. D and trimming come from the DNA, and the V and J calls and clone size come from that table. This table holds 65,000 or so clones, about nine tenths found once. The sequenced sample was peripheral blood. The chain recombines TRBV7-3 with TRBJ2-2; D is ambiguous. This sequence was found in a man aged 50 to 60 with active COVID-19. CDR3 in amino acids: CASSRTGTGELFF. The CDR3 DNA follows: TGTGCCAGCAGCCGAACTGGCACCGGGGAGCTGTTTTTT.